The source of this T cell receptor (beta chain) is a study of PD-1 blockade in classical Hodgkin lymphoma. The overall study: Patients had nivolumab dosed at 3 mg/kg, delivered intravenously every 2 weeks.

Relapse was seen in all patients after autologous stem cell transplantation, and brentuximab vedotin exposure was variable. Complete response, partial response or progressive disease constituted the best responses recorded. Study-level results: Individuals initiating nivolumab under 1 year after ASCT were excluded.

The CDR3 extends over 17 amino acids. The germline V gene encodes CDR1 LGHNT and CDR2 FRNRAP. V gave up 4 bases and J gave up 7 bases, with 20 bases separating them. In the case of this clone: Its antigen is unidentified.

Some clones are missing from TCRdb's copy, which holds only in-frame ones; the method was immunoSEQ multiplex PCR. The sample shows nearly 25,000 clones, about 80% of them seen only once. The sample here was peripheral blood mononuclear cells (PBMCs), taken before the second cycle of nivolumab. The J gene is TRBJ1-6, the V gene TRBV12-5; D ambiguous. The clonotype comes from a human donor with classical Hodgkin lymphoma. The CDR3 is CASGSNPHLSTNSPLHF. The CDR3 coding sequence is TGTGCTAGTGGTTCGAACCCTCACCTAAGTACGAATTCACCCCTCCACTTT. Looking up the rest from reference TRBV12-5 and TRBJ1-6 gives the full variable domain: DARVTQTPRHKVTEMGQEVTMRCQPILGHNTVFWYRQTMMQGLELLAYFRNRAPLDDSGMPKDRFSAEMPDATLATLKIQPSEPRDSAVYFCASGSNPHLSTNSPLHFGNGTRLTVT.